These 17 T cell receptor beta chains originate from one sample sequenced in a study of T cell repertoires in cytomegalovirus infection. TCRdb fed the reads into MiXCR, producing one record per CDR3 protein. The repertoire holds around 210,000 distinct CDR3 sequences, with under 8.5% as singletons. The source material was PBMCs. The receptors were gathered from a human donor in good health (CMV status not recorded). Some clones in this sample may be carry-over from other donors' samples.

This clonotype was seen only a few times. The rearrangement joins TRBV28 to TRBJ1-4, with 7 bases identical to TRBD1. This CDR3 contains 15 residues. CDR1 is MDHEN and CDR2 is SYDVKM in the germline V gene. Trimming at V came to 1 base and at J to 4 bases, leaving 3 bases not matched to a gene. The CDR3 loop reads CASSLSQGGNEKLFF. CDR3 DNA sequence: TGTGCCAGCAGTTTATCCCAGGGGGGTAATGAAAAACTGTTTTTT. Drawing the rest from reference TRBV28 and TRBJ1-4, the complete variable domain is DVKVTQSSRYLVKRTGEKVFLECVQDMDHENMFWYRQDPGLGLRLIYFSYDVKMKEKGDIPEGYSVSREKKERFSLILESASTNQTSMYLCASSLSQGGNEKLFFGSGTQLSVL.

This clonotype was detected ten times or more. The chain links TRBV19 to TRBJ1-4; no clear D gene. The CDR3 sequence is 13 residues long. The ends were cut back, 7 bases at V and 0 bases at J, with 6 bases in the middle. Per germline, CDR1 LNHDA and CDR2 SQIVND (reference sequence). CDR3 sequence reads: CASTKTTNEKLFF. The CDR3 DNA reads TGTGCCAGTACAAAAACAACTAATGAAAAACTGTTTTTT.

In this sample, this clonotype turned up a few times. The rearrangement joins TRBV9 to TRBJ2-7, with 9 bases that match TRBD2. V shed 4 bases, J shed 6 bases, and the junction held 11 bases outside the gene matches. CDR3 length equals 15 residues. The germline V gene encodes CDR1 SGDLS and CDR2 YYNGEE. The CDR3: CASSSGTSPLGEQYF. Written as DNA, the CDR3 is TGTGCCAGCAGCTCAGGGACTAGCCCCCTTGGCGAGCAGTACTTC.

This clonotype was recorded at least ten times. The J gene is TRBJ2-2, the V gene TRBV7-8; possibly TRBD1 for D (6 bases). V was clipped by 8 bases and J by 4 bases, with 14 bases between them. The CDR3 sequence is 14 residues long. Germline CDR1 is SGHVS and CDR2 is FQNEAQ. CDR3 in amino acids: CASLDAGVTGELFF. The CDR3 DNA follows: TGTGCCAGCCTGGATGCAGGGGTCACCGGGGAGCTGTTTTTT. Filled out from reference TRBV7-8 and TRBJ2-2, the complete variable domain reads GAGVSQSPRYKVAKRGQDVALRCDPISGHVSLFWYQQALGQGPEFLTYFQNEAQLDKSGLPSDRFFAERPEGSVSTLKIQRTQQEDSAVYLCASLDAGVTGELFFGEGSRLTVL.

This clonotype was recorded many times. The V and J genes are TRBV7-9 and TRBJ1-5; unclear D gene. V dropped 1 base and J dropped 11 bases, with 9 bases sitting between them. CDR3 length equals 12 residues. Per the germline V gene, CDR1 is SEHNR and CDR2 is FQNEAQ (reference sequence). The CDR3 bases are TGTGCCAGCAGCTTAGGGCCTCGGTCCCAGCATTTT. Its translation is CASSLGPRSQHF. Filled out from reference TRBV7-9 and TRBJ1-5, the complete variable domain reads DTGVSQNPRHKITKRGQNVTFRCDPISEHNRLYWYRQTLGQGPEFLTYFQNEAQLEKSRLLSDRFSAERPKGSFSTLEIQRTEQGDSAMYLCASSLGPRSQHFGDGTRLSIL.

In its sample, this clonotype was seen many times. The chain is built from TRBV5-6 and TRBJ1-2, with 7 bases that match TRBD1. Per the germline V gene, CDR1 is SGHDT and CDR2 is YYEEEE. Trimming cost V 1 base and J 5 bases; bases outside gene matches: 2. The CDR3 has 13 amino acids. This chain's CDR3 is CASSLTGEYGYTF. The DNA for the CDR3 is TGTGCCAGCAGCTTGACAGGGGAATATGGCTACACCTTC.

The chain couples TRBV18 to TRBJ2-2; D unclear. Trimming shortened V by 2 bases and J by 5 bases, and 12 bases separated the two germline ends. CDR1 and CDR2 from the germline V gene are KGHSH and LQKENI. The CDR3 loop spans 15 amino acids. The CDR3 DNA sequence: TGTGCCAGCTCACCATGGGCCACAAGTACCGGGGAGCTGTTTTTT. It translates to CASSPWATSTGELFF.

Ten or more counts support this clonotype. The chain combines TRBV2 with TRBJ1-6; no clear D. V was pared by 5 bases and J by 7 bases, with 12 bases between. Germline CDR1 SNHLY, CDR2 FYNNEI. The CDR3 has 14 amino acids. In nucleotides, the CDR3 is TGTGCCAGCAGTTGGTCAGTTGAAAATTCACCCCTCCACTTT. Protein: CASSWSVENSPLHF.

This clonotype was picked up many times. The chain employs TRBV4-3 and TRBJ1-2; TRBD1 might be the D (6 bases). The CDR3 consists of 13 residues. Germline V gene data show CDR1 as LGHNA and CDR2 as YSLEER. The V and J ends lost 3 bases and 8 bases respectively, with 13 bases between them. This CDR3 reads CASSQGVDSGYTF. The CDR3 DNA is TGCGCCAGCAGCCAGGGGGTGGACAGCGGCTACACCTTC.

Ten or more counts support this clonotype. This chain connects TRBV6-2 or TRBV6-3 to TRBJ1-5, with TRBD1 matching over 10 bases. The V segment lost 6 bases and the J segment 6 bases; nucleotides outside the gene matches: 5. CDR1 is MNHEY and CDR2 is SVGEGT in the germline V gene. CDR3 length equals 14 residues. The CDR3 DNA reads TGTGCCAGCAGACGCGGACAGGGGGGTCAGCCCCAGCATTTT. Residues: CASRRGQGGQPQHF.

This clonotype was seen ten or more times. This chain uses TRBV5-6 with TRBJ2-7; the D gene is possibly TRBD1 (5 bases). Germline V CDR1 and CDR2: SGHDT, YYEEEE. Deletions cut 2 bases from V and 6 bases from J, with 12 bases between. The CDR3 covers 13 residues. CDR3 in amino acids: CASSFAQGGEQYF. CDR3 DNA: TGTGCCAGCAGCTTCGCCCAGGGTGGCGAGCAGTACTTC.

This clonotype has a count of ten or more. J is TRBJ2-1 and V is TRBV7-6, with D perhaps matching TRBD2 (6 bases). V was shortened by 4 bases and J by 6 bases, with 10 bases between the two germline ends. The germline CDR1 and CDR2 sequences are SGHVS and FNYEAQ. This CDR3 has 13 amino acids. The CDR3 loop is CASSYGGPNEQFF. The CDR3 region has the DNA TGTGCCAGCAGCTATGGAGGGCCCAATGAGCAGTTCTTC.

This clonotype was counted ten times or more. The chain is built from TRBV2 and TRBJ1-5; no clear D gene. The CDR3 spans 12 residues. Germline V gene data show CDR1 as SNHLY and CDR2 as FYNNEI. V lost 5 bases and J lost 4, with 6 bases in between. DNA of the CDR3: TGTGCCAGCAGTCGGCAGAATCAGCCCCAGCATTTT. It yields the protein CASSRQNQPQHF.

The chain carries TRBV27 and TRBJ1-1, with TRBD1 as a possible D gene (5 bases). Germline CDR1 and CDR2: MNHEY and SMNVEV (reference sequence). CDR3 length: 12 residues. V was trimmed by 8 bases and J by 6 bases, leaving 13 bases between them. The CDR3 sequence is CASYGGTAEAFF. For the CDR3, the DNA is TGTGCCAGCTACGGGGGAACCGCTGAAGCTTTCTTT.

This clonotype was seen at least ten times. The chain links TRBV20-1 to TRBJ1-5; D perhaps matches TRBD1 (5 bases). The germline V gene has CDR1 DFQATT and CDR2 SNEGSKA (reference sequence). V lost 3 bases, J lost 0 bases, and 9 bases lay in between. The CDR3 covers 14 residues. The DNA for the CDR3 is TGCAGTGCTAGGGGGCACTATAGCAATCAGCCCCAGCATTTT. Its protein is CSARGHYSNQPQHF.

This clonotype has a count of ten or more. The J gene is TRBJ1-2, the V gene TRBV2; TRBD1 is a possible D gene (6 bases). The CDR3 is made up of 16 amino acids. The V gene's germline CDR1 is SNHLY and CDR2 FYNNEI. V gave up 2 bases and J gave up 4 bases, with 17 bases separating them. The CDR3 protein is CASSERGHRTTYGYTF. CDR3 nucleotide sequence: TGTGCCAGCAGTGAAAGGGGACACAGAACAACCTATGGCTACACCTTC.

This clonotype was counted ten times or more. In DNA form, the CDR3 reads TGTGCTAGTGGTTCCGGGACAGGGAGGTACTACAATGAGCAGTTCTTC. It yields the protein CASGSGTGRYYNEQFF. The V and J genes are TRBV12-5 and TRBJ2-1, with TRBD1 matching over 9 bases. Germline assignment: CDR1 LGHNT and CDR2 FRNRAP. The CDR3 is 16 residues long. Losses at the gene ends were 4 bases for V and 3 bases for J; bases not matched to a gene: 7. Variable domain in full (rest from reference TRBV12-5 and TRBJ2-1): DARVTQTPRHKVTEMGQEVTMRCQPILGHNTVFWYRQTMMQGLELLAYFRNRAPLDDSGMPKDRFSAEMPDATLATLKIQPSEPRDSAVYFCASGSGTGRYYNEQFFGPGTRLTVL.